This T cell receptor beta chain was profiled in a study of regulatory T cells in long-lasting Graves disease. Findings of the study overall: TRBV28, TRBJ1-2 and TRBJ2-5 emerged as the favored segments in persistent disease.

Sequencing libraries for TCR beta were prepared with iRepertoire HTBI primers and Arm-PCR of CDR3 regions. TCRdb recomputed calls from the multiplex PCR reads with MiXCR, one row per CDR3 protein. There are a few hundred thousand distinct CDR3 sequences in the sample; about 20% occur only once, and about an eighth lies in the top ten. Specified time point: persistent/refractory GD, antithyroid drugs over 5 years with positive TRAb. From RNA extracted from PBMCs, the TCR library was made. There are many counts of this clonotype. Its antigen is currently unknown. Germline CDR1 SGHTA, CDR2 FQGNSA. The CDR3 is made up of 15 amino acids. Trimming pared 1 base from V and 7 bases from J, leaving 17 bases between.

This clonotype was obtained from a female donor with Graves disease. The J gene is TRBJ2-7, the V gene TRBV7-2, with D possibly being TRBD2 (6 bases). Material: peripheral blood mononuclear cells (PBMCs), obtained when the disease was refractory, from a patient treated with antithyroid drugs. The DNA for the CDR3 is TGTGCCAGCAGCTTAGGGACGTTCGGGGGAGGTGAGCAGTACTTC. Its translation: CASSLGTFGGGEQYF.